The present T cell receptor (beta chain) was sequenced within a study of vaccination and CD4 T cells after COVID-19. On the study more broadly: With a range of 35 to 161, the median interval from diagnosis to drawing post-COVID samples was 101 days. The cells in question were stimulated using overlapping spike peptides derived from SARS-CoV-2, HCoV-NL63, HCoV-OC43 and HCoV-229E. General observations from the study: Analysis of convalescent patients found that 304 of 307 vaccine-specific clones were spike mono-reactive.

On this clonotype: Its antigen remains unidentified.

The Oncomine TCR Beta short-read assay was what sequenced the DNA obtained from cultured CD4+ T cells. TCRdb recomputed calls from the PCR reads with MiXCR, one row per CDR3 protein. The sample records over 6,500 distinct CDR3 sequences, roughly 40% being singletons. The CDR3 contains 14 residues. Germline V lookup: CDR1 MNHNS, CDR2 SASEGT. V lost 8 bases and J lost 0, with 11 bases in between. As to treatment: roughly nine-day PBMC culture with coronavirus spike peptide pools or control peptides (ViraFEST assay). The collection of CD4+ T cells from the unexposed donor took place before the COVID-19 pandemic (2011-2018).

This TCR came from a human donor in good health. The source material was CD4+ T cells from blood, cultured in vitro. V is TRBV6-1 and J is TRBJ1-3, with a weak D call TRBD1 (6 bases). CDR3 sequence reads: CASQHRDSGNTIYF. CDR3 DNA: TGTGCCAGCCAACACAGGGACTCTGGAAACACCATATATTTT.